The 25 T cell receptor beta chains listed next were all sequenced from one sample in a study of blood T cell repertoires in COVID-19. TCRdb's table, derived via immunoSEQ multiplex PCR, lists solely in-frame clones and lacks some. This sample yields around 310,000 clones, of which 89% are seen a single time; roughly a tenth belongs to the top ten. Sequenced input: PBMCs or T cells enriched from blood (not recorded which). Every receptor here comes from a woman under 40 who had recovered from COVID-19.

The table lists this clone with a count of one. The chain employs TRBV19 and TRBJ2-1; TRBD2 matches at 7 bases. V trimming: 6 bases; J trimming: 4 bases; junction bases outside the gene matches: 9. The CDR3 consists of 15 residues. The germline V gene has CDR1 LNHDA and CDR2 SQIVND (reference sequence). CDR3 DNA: TGTGCCAGTAGGTGGACCTTTAGCGGGTACAATGAGCAGTTCTTC. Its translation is CASRWTFSGYNEQFF.

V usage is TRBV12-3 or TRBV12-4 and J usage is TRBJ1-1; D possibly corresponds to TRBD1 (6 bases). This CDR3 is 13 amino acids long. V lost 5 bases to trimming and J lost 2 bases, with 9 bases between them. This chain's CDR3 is CASSRQDNTEAFF. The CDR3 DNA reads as TGTGCCAGCAGTCGACAGGATAACACTGAAGCTTTCTTT.

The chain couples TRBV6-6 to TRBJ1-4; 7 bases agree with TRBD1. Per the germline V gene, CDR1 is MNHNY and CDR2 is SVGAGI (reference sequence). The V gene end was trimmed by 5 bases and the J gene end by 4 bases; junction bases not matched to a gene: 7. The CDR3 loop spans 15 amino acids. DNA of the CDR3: TGTGCCAGCAGTGACAACAGGGGCCTTAATGAAAAACTGTTTTTT. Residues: CASSDNRGLNEKLFF.

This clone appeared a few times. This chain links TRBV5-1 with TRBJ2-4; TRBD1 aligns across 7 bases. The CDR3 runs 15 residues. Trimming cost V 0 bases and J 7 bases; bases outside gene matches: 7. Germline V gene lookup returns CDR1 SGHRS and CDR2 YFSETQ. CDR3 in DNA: TGCGCCAGCAGCTTGGCAATGGGACAGTTCAACATTCAGTACTTC. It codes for CASSLAMGQFNIQYF.

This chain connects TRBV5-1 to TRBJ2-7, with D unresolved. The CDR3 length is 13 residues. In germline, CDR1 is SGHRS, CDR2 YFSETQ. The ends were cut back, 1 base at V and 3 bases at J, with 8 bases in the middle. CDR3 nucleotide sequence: TGCGCCAGCAGCTTGAACTTTAACTACGAGCAGTACTTC. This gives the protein CASSLNFNYEQYF.

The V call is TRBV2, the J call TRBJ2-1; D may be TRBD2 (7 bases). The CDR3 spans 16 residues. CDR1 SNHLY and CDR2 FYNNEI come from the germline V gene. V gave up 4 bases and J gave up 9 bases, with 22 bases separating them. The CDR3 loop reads CASSVHQLGGGAEQFF. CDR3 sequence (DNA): TGTGCCAGCAGTGTCCACCAGCTAGGAGGGGGGGCTGAGCAGTTCTTC.

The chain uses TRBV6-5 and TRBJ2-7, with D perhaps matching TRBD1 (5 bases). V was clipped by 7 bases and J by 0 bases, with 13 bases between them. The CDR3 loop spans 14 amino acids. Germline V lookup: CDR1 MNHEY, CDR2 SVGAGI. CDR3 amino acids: CASTPRTLSYEQYF. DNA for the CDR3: TGTGCCAGCACCCCCAGGACACTCTCCTACGAGCAGTACTTC.

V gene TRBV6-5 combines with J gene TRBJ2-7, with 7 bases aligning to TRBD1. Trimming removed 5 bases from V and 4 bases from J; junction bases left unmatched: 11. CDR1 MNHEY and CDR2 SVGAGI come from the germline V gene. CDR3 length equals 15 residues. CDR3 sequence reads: CASSTDRAGRYEQYF. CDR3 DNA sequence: TGTGCCAGCAGTACCGACAGGGCTGGACGATACGAGCAGTACTTC.

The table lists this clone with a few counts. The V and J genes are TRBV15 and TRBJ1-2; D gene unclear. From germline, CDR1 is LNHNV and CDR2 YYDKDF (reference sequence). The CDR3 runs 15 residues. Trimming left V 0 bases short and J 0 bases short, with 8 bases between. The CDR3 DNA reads TGTGCCACCAGCAGAGATTTGCTAGCTAACTATGGCTACACCTTC. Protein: CATSRDLLANYGYTF.

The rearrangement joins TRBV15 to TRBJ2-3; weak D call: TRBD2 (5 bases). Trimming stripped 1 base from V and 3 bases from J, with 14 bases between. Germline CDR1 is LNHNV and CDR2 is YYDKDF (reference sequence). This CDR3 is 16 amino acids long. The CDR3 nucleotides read TGTGCCACCAGCAGAGGCCCTCGGGATTTGACAGATACGCAGTATTTT. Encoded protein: CATSRGPRDLTDTQYF.

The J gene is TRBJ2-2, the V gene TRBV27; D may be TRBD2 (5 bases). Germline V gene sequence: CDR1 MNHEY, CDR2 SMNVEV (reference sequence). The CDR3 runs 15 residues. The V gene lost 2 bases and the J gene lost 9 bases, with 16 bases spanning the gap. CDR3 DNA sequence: TGTGCCAGCAGTTTACACCGGGAAGGTGGCAGGGAGCTGTTTTTT. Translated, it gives CASSLHREGGRELFF.

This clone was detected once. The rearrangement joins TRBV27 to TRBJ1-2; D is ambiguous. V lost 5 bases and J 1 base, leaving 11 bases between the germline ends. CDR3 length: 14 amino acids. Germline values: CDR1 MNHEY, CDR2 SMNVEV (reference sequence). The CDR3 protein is CASSALPFNYGYTF. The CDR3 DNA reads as TGTGCCAGCAGTGCGTTGCCTTTTAACTATGGCTACACCTTC.

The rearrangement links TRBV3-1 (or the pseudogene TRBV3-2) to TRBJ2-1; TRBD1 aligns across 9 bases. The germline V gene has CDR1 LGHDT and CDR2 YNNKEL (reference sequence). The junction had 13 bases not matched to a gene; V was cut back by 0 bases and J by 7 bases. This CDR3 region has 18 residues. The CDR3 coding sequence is TGTGCCAGCAGCCAAGAGATCCTACAGGGGGCAGGAGGGAATGAGCAGTTCTTC. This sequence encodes CASSQEILQGAGGNEQFF.

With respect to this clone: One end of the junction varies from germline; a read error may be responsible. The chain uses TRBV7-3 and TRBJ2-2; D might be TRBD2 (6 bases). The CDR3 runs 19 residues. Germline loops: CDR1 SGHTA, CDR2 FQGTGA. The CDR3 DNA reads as TGTGCCAGCACCTTAATTCCACCCGATGGGACTGGGATTATCGGGGAGCTGTTTTTT. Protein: CASTLIPPDGTGIIGELFF.

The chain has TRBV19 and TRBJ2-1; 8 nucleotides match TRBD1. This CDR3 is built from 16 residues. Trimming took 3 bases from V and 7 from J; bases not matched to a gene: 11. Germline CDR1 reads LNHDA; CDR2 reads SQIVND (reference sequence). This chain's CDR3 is CASSIGQGPIGNEQFF. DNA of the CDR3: TGTGCCAGTAGTATCGGACAGGGACCAATAGGTAATGAGCAGTTCTTC.

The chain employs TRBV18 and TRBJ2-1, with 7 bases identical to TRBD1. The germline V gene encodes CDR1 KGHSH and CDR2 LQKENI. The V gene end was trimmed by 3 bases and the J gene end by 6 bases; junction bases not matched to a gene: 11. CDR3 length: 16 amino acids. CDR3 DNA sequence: TGTGCCAGCTCACCTATCGAGGGGGCAATTCGCAATGAGCAGTTCTTC. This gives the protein CASSPIEGAIRNEQFF.

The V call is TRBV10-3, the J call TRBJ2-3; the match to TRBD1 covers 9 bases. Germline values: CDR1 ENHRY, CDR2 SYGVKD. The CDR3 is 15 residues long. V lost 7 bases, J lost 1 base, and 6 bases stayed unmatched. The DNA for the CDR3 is TGTGCCATCACCCTGGGACAGGGTGGCACAGATACGCAGTATTTT. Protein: CAITLGQGGTDTQYF.

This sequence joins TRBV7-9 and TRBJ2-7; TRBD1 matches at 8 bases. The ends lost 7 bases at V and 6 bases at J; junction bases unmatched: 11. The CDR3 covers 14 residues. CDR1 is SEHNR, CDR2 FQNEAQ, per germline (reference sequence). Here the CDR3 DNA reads TGTGCCAGCATCCAGTCAGGGGGCCCAGGCGAGCAGTACTTC. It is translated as CASIQSGGPGEQYF.

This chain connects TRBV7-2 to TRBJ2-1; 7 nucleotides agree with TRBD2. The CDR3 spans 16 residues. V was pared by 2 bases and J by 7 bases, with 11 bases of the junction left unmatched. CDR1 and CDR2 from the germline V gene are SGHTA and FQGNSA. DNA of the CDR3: TGTGCCAGCAGCTTAAGGGTCTCAGGGCGGGAGAATGAGCAGTTCTTC. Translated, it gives CASSLRVSGRENEQFF.

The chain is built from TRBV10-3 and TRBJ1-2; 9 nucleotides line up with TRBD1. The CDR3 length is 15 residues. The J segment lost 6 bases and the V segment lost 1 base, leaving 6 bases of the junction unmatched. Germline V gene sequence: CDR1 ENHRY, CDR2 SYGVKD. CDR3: CAISEWTGDFDGYTF. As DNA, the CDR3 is TGTGCCATCAGTGAGTGGACAGGGGATTTCGATGGCTACACCTTC.

The CDR3 nucleotides are TGCGCCAGCACCCGAGACCCGGACAGGGGCACAGATACGCAGTATTTT. This codes for CASTRDPDRGTDTQYF. V usage is TRBV4-1 and J usage is TRBJ2-3; 8 nucleotides line up with TRBD1. This CDR3 region has 16 residues. V lost 7 bases to trimming and J lost 1 base; unmatched junction nucleotides: 10. Per germline, CDR1 MGHRA and CDR2 YSYEKL.

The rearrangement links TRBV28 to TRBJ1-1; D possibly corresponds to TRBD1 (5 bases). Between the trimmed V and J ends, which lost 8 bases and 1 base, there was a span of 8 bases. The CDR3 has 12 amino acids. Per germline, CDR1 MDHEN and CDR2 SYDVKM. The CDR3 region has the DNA TGTGCCAGCTCAGGGTGGAACACTGAAGCTTTCTTT. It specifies CASSGWNTEAFF.

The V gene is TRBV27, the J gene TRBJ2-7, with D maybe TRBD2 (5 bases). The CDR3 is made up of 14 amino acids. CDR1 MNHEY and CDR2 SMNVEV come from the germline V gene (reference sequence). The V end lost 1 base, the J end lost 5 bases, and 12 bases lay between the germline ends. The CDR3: CASSLFFGENEQYF. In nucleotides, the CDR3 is TGTGCCAGCAGTTTATTTTTCGGGGAGAACGAGCAGTACTTC.

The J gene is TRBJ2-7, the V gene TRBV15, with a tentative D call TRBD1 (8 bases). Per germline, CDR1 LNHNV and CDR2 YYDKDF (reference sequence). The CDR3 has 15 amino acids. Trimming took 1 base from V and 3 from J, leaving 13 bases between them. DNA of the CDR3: TGTGCCACCAGCAGAGTTACAGGGGGGGGCTACGAGCAGTACTTC. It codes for CATSRVTGGGYEQYF.

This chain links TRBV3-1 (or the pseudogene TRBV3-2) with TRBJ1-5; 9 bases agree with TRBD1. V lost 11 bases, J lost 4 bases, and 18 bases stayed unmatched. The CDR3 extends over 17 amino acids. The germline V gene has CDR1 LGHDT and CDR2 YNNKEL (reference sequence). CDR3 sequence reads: CAGMDNRGRRTNQPQHF. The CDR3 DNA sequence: TGTGCCGGGATGGATAACAGGGGGCGTCGGACGAATCAGCCCCAGCATTTT.